The clone carrying this T cell receptor (beta chain) was recorded a few times. Its cognate antigen is unknown. cDNA molecules, individually, were tagged with unique molecular identifiers. TCRdb reprocessed the 5' RACE reads via MiXCR and lists one record per CDR3 protein. The repertoire holds approximately 71,000 distinct CDR3 sequences, with around 12% as singletons. This CDR3 comprises 15 residues. Per the germline V gene, CDR1 is SGHRS and CDR2 is YFSETQ. V lost 2 bases to trimming and J lost 4 bases; unmatched junction nucleotides: 4. This specimen comes from a study of early T cells in non-severe SARS-CoV-2 infection. Background on the study: Chains from this unsorted whole-blood bulk RNA could not be paired.

General study results and limits: Private and CD4 specificities were missed by VDJdb matching, which favored anti-spike CD8 responses.

This chain joins TRBV5-1 and TRBJ1-1, with 11 bases matching TRBD1. Sequencing used whole blood, obtained at baseline. The receptor comes from an adult who was a healthcare worker with PCR-confirmed SARS-CoV-2 infection or an uninfected control (not recorded which). This chain's CDR3 is CASSFWTGGPTEAFF. CDR3 bases: TGCGCCAGCAGCTTCTGGACAGGGGGCCCCACTGAAGCTTTCTTT.